One sample yielded the 15 T cell receptor beta chains listed below, sequenced in a study of blood T cells in healthy people across ages. A sample-barcoded 5' primer and a J-beta primer mix were used in a second PCR of about 7 to 12 cycles. TCRdb fed the 5' RACE reads into MiXCR, producing one record per CDR3 protein. The sample carries 580,000 or so distinct CDR3 sequences, under 55% recorded once. Sequencing was performed on blood. The receptors shown here come from a man older than 75 in good health.

The rearrangement uses TRBV7-9 and TRBJ1-6, with TRBD1 as a possible D gene (6 bases). The germline V gene has CDR1 SEHNR and CDR2 FQNEAQ (reference sequence). This CDR3 has 12 amino acids. V was clipped by 8 bases and J by 8 bases, with 10 bases between them. Here the CDR3 DNA reads TGTGCCAGCGGCAGGGGTGATTCACCCCTCCACTTT. This translates into CASGRGDSPLHF.

V usage is TRBV7-2 and J usage is TRBJ1-1; TRBD1 aligns across 7 bases. Germline lookup yields CDR1 SGHTA and CDR2 FQGNSA. The CDR3 runs 15 residues. J gave up 0 bases and V 3 bases, and 4 bases lay outside the gene matches. CDR3 DNA sequence: TGTGCCAGCAGCTTCCAGGGGGGGCTGAACACTGAAGCTTTCTTT. It yields the protein CASSFQGGLNTEAFF.

This chain joins TRBV5-1 and TRBJ2-4, with TRBD1 matching 11 bases. The J call may be in error: the DNA end matches TRBJ2-7 better. The CDR3 contains 15 residues. Germline values: CDR1 SGHRS, CDR2 YFSETQ. The CDR3 DNA is TGCGCCAGCAGCTTTAGGGACAGGGGGAGATACGAGCAGTACTTC. As protein: CASSFRDRGRYEQYF.

The chain has TRBV7-6 and TRBJ1-3; D is unresolved. The V end lost 5 bases, the J end lost 0 bases, and 11 bases lay between the germline ends. CDR1 SGHVS and CDR2 FNYEAQ come from the germline V gene. The CDR3 extends over 15 amino acids. The CDR3 sequence is CASSPQPTSGNTIYF. The DNA of the CDR3 is TGTGCCAGCAGCCCGCAGCCGACCTCTGGAAACACCATATATTTT.

This sequence joins TRBV9 and TRBJ2-1; D ambiguous. Germline V gene sequence: CDR1 SGDLS, CDR2 YYNGEE. V was pared by 1 base and J by 8 bases, with 7 bases between. The CDR3 runs to 12 residues. CDR3 in amino acids: CASSVFGDEQFF. CDR3 coding DNA: TGTGCCAGCAGCGTATTTGGAGATGAGCAGTTCTTC.

The chain links TRBV10-3 to TRBJ1-2; the D gene is possibly TRBD1 (6 bases). The germline V gene encodes CDR1 ENHRY and CDR2 SYGVKD. The CDR3 spans 14 residues. Trimming took 2 bases from V and 4 from J, leaving 11 bases between them. CDR3 DNA sequence: TGTGCCATCAGTGAGGCCGGACAGATCTATGGCTACACCTTC. Residues: CAISEAGQIYGYTF.

The chain is built from TRBV7-9 and TRBJ2-1; 9 positions match TRBD2. CDR3 length: 15 residues. Trimming took 3 bases from V and 4 from J; bases not matched to a gene: 4. The germline V gene encodes CDR1 SEHNR and CDR2 FQNEAQ (reference sequence). CDR3 DNA sequence: TGTGCCAGCAGCTTTACGACTAGCGGTTACAATGAGCAGTTCTTC. Translated, it gives CASSFTTSGYNEQFF.

In its sample, this clonotype was seen a few times. The chain links TRBV29-1 to TRBJ2-1; 9 bases agree with TRBD2. Germline V gene data show CDR1 as SQVTM and CDR2 as ANQGSEA. The CDR3 has 15 residues. With V trimmed by 4 bases and J by 3 bases, 7 bases remained unmatched. The CDR3 DNA sequence: TGCAGCGTTGGGGTGACTAGCGGTCTCTACAATGAGCAGTTCTTC. Translation gives CSVGVTSGLYNEQFF.

The genes are TRBV20-1 and TRBJ1-5, with D uncertain. The CDR3 is made up of 14 amino acids. In germline, CDR1 is DFQATT, CDR2 SNEGSKA (reference sequence). V lost 3 bases to trimming and J lost 0 bases, with 9 bases between them. The CDR3 loop reads CSASRMISNQPQHF. The CDR3 DNA follows: TGCAGTGCTAGTAGGATGATTAGCAATCAGCCCCAGCATTTT.

This clonotype was recorded a few times. The chain carries TRBV20-1 and TRBJ2-7, with D hard to call. This CDR3 has 16 residues. Between the trimmed V and J ends, which lost 5 bases and 5 bases, there was a span of 25 bases. Germline lookup yields CDR1 DFQATT and CDR2 SNEGSKA (reference sequence). CDR3 region: CSAFSFDRWAANEQYF. CDR3 sequence (DNA): TGCAGTGCTTTTTCCTTCGACCGATGGGCCGCCAACGAGCAGTACTTC.

This clonotype was detected ten times or more. This rearrangement joins TRBV20-1 to TRBJ2-5; TRBD2 matches at 9 bases. The J call may be faulty, since TRBJ2-7 better matches the DNA end. The length of the CDR3 is 13 residues. Germline CDR1 DFQATT, CDR2 SNEGSKA (reference sequence). The CDR3 region is CSARLAGIYEQYF. In nucleotides, the CDR3 is TGCAGTGCTAGACTAGCGGGGATTTACGAGCAGTACTTC.

This clonotype was detected only a few times. J is TRBJ1-2 and V is TRBV20-1; no clear D gene. This CDR3 has 14 residues. V was shortened by 3 bases and J by 0 bases, with 11 bases between the two germline ends. Germline CDR1 DFQATT, CDR2 SNEGSKA (reference sequence). This CDR3 reads CSASAGDSNYGYTF. CDR3 nucleotide sequence: TGCAGTGCTAGCGCTGGAGACTCTAACTATGGCTACACCTTC.

The table lists this clonotype with a few counts. The chain's CDR3 is CASSHSLAGANVLTF. The CDR3 DNA reads TGCGCCAGCAGCCATTCCCTTGCGGGGGCCAACGTCCTGACTTTC. This chain connects TRBV4-3 to TRBJ2-6; no clear D gene. Germline-derived CDR1 and CDR2 are LGHNA and YSLEER. V gave up 3 bases and J gave up 4 bases, with 10 bases separating them. The CDR3 length is 15 residues.

This clonotype was detected a few times. The V gene is TRBV25-1, the J gene TRBJ1-6; D ambiguous. The CDR3 runs to 13 residues. Germline V gene sequence: CDR1 MGHDK, CDR2 SYGVNS. Trimming stripped 0 bases from V and 8 bases from J, with 5 bases between. The CDR3 nucleotides read TGTGCCAGCAGTGAATATTTTGATTCACCCCTCCACTTT. Translating gives CASSEYFDSPLHF.

This clonotype was observed a handful of times. The V call is TRBV29-1, the J call TRBJ2-1; weak D call: TRBD2 (5 bases). CDR1 and CDR2 (germline): SQVTM, ANQGSEA. Trimming took off 5 bases at V and 4 bases at J, with 6 bases between the two ends. This CDR3 has 11 amino acids. As DNA, the CDR3 is TGCAGCGTTACTAGATACAATGAGCAGTTCTTC. Its protein product is CSVTRYNEQFF.